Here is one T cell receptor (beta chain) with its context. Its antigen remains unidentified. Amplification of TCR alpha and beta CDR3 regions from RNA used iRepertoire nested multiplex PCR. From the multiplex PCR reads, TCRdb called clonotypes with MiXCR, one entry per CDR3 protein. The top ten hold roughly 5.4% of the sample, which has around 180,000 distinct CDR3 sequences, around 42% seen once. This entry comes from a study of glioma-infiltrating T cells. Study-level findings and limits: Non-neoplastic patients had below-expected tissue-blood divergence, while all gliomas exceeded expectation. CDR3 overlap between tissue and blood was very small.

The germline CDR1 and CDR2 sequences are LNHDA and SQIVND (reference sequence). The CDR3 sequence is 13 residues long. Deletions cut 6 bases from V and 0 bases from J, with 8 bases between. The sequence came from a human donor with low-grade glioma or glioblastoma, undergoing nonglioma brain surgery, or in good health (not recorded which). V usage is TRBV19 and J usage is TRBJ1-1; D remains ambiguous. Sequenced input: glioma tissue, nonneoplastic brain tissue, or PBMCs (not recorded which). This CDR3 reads CASSAQVNTEAFF. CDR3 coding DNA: TGTGCCAGTAGCGCACAAGTGAACACTGAAGCTTTCTTT.